This T cell receptor (beta chain) was sequenced in a study of shared clonotypes between healthy human individuals. At the level of the study: Used for every donor were three CD4 naive, three CD4 memory, two CD8 naive and one CD8 memory plate.

This CDR3 contains 16 residues. Trimming cost V 5 bases and J 0 bases, with 15 bases left between them. In germline, CDR1 is SGHVS, CDR2 FNYEAQ. The protocol was immunoSEQ multiplex PCR, while the TCRdb copy is restricted to in-frame clones and leaves out a portion. The data show under 2.5 million clones, around 92% seen once. The clonotype was recovered from a man aged 18 to 29 in good health. Some clones in this sample may be carry-over from other donors' samples. The rearrangement joins TRBV7-6 to TRBJ2-3; D uncertain. Sequencing used naive CD4+ T cells from PBMCs. Indicated subset: CD45RA+ positively selected. In DNA, the CDR3 is TGTGCCAGCAGCCTCGACTGGAAACCTAGCACAGATACGCAGTATTTT. This gives the protein CASSLDWKPSTDTQYF.